One sample yielded the 2 T cell receptor beta chains listed below, sequenced in a study of blood T cell repertoires in COVID-19. The protocol was immunoSEQ multiplex PCR, while the TCRdb copy is restricted to in-frame clones and leaves out a portion. The sample shows roughly 140,000 clones, roughly three quarters of them seen only once. Sequences were obtained from peripheral blood. Source of these receptors: an older woman with acute or convalescent COVID-19.

This rearrangement joins TRBV7-9 to TRBJ2-7; the D gene is possibly TRBD2 (5 bases). Germline CDR1 reads SEHNR; CDR2 reads FQNEAQ (reference sequence). V was shortened by 1 base and J by 4 bases, with 5 bases between the two germline ends. There are 12 residues in the CDR3. CDR3 protein: CASSLVAYEQYF. In DNA, the CDR3 is TGTGCCAGCAGCTTAGTAGCGTACGAGCAGTACTTC.

The rearrangement uses TRBV27 and TRBJ1-5; tentative D call: TRBD1 (6 bases). Trimming shortened V by 5 bases and J by 11 bases, and 22 bases separated the two germline ends. Germline loops: CDR1 MNHEY, CDR2 SMNVEV (reference sequence). CDR3 length: 15 amino acids. CDR3 protein: CASSKTRTEASAQHF. In DNA, the CDR3 is TGTGCCAGCAGTAAAACCAGGACAGAAGCATCAGCCCAGCATTTT.